This TCR beta chain is from a study of Ad26.COV2.S vaccination and SARS-CoV-2 variants. Libraries were prepared by immunoSEQ multiplex PCR; TCRdb keeps only in-frame clonotypes and omits some of them. The sample records about 400,000 clones, 92% being singletons. The CDR3 sequence is 16 residues long. V was cut by 5 bases and J by 3 bases, with 17 bases left in between. Germline V gene data show CDR1 as SGHVS and CDR2 as FQNEAQ. The treatment: roughly 18 received Ad26.COV2.S at low or high dose, single or two shots; about five received placebo; per-sample allocation not given. Samples were taken on day 63 after the first vaccine or placebo injection.

The chain is built from TRBV7-8 and TRBJ2-1; D perhaps matches TRBD2 (5 bases). The source was peripheral blood, collected in a trial of Ad26.COV2.S vaccine versus placebo. This sequence originates from a person between 18 and 60 years old who received the Ad26.COV2.S COVID-19 vaccine or a placebo. CDR3 amino acids: CASSRATSNLYNEQFF. CDR3 DNA sequence: TGTGCCAGCAGCCGAGCTACTAGTAATCTCTACAATGAGCAGTTCTTC.